The 25 T cell receptor beta chains below all came from one sample that was sequenced in a study of human T cells and chemical hapten exposure. Indicated time point: patch test 3, about 24 weeks after DPC sensitization. Treatment reported: therapeutic diphenylcyclopropenone sensitization with weekly scalp DPC. TCRdb used MiXCR to reprocess the RACE reads, holding one entry per CDR3 protein. The table includes 28,000 or so distinct CDR3 sequences, 5.5% to 6.5% detected once. Sequenced here: whole blood, sampled in connection with sensitization to the hapten diphenylcyclopropenone (DPC). The receptor source for this set is a man in his thirties or forties with alopecia areata. Some clones in this sample may be carry-over from other donors' samples.

This clonotype was seen repeatedly, ten times or more. The chain joins TRBV20-1 to TRBJ1-2; D may be TRBD1 (5 bases). Germline loops: CDR1 DFQATT, CDR2 SNEGSKA (reference sequence). This CDR3 has 14 amino acids. Trimming cost V 2 bases and J 0 bases, with 10 bases left between them. In DNA form, the CDR3 reads TGCAGTGCTAGACCGGGACCTACTAACTATGGCTACACCTTC. Its translation is CSARPGPTNYGYTF.

This clonotype came up many times. No conserved phenylalanine or tryptophan ends this CDR3, so it is likely a read error. The chain joins TRBV9 to TRBJ2-2, with 7 bases fitting TRBD1. With 2 bases clipped from V and 3 bases from J, the junction kept 4 bases outside the gene matches. CDR3 length: 15 amino acids. Germline V gene data show CDR1 as SGDLS and CDR2 as YYNGEE. CDR3 in amino acids: CASSVTGVDTGELFS. CDR3 DNA: TGTGCCAGCAGCGTTACAGGGGTGGACACCGGGGAGCTGTTTTCT.

This clonotype was seen repeatedly, ten times or more. The rearrangement links TRBV4-1 to TRBJ2-3; 7 nucleotides match TRBD2. Germline CDR1 reads MGHRA; CDR2 reads YSYEKL. Trimming cost V 5 bases and J 2 bases; bases outside gene matches: 7. CDR3 length: 15 amino acids. The chain's CDR3 is CASSYGGGPTDTQYF. In nucleotides, the CDR3 is TGCGCCAGCAGCTATGGGGGGGGACCCACAGATACGCAGTATTTT.

This clonotype was picked up many times. The genes are TRBV7-9 and TRBJ1-5; D possibly corresponds to TRBD1 (5 bases). The V gene lost 6 bases and the J gene lost 3 bases, with 15 bases spanning the gap. The germline V gene encodes CDR1 SEHNR and CDR2 FQNEAQ (reference sequence). The CDR3 consists of 15 residues. DNA of the CDR3: TGTGCCAGCAGTCCTGGGGCCGCCGCCAATCAGCCCCAGCATTTT. Its translation: CASSPGAAANQPQHF. The variable domain in full, with the rest retrieved from reference TRBV7-9 and TRBJ1-5, is DTGVSQNPRHKITKRGQNVTFRCDPISEHNRLYWYRQTLGQGPEFLTYFQNEAQLEKSRLLSDRFSAERPKGSFSTLEIQRTEQGDSAMYLCASSPGAAANQPQHFGDGTRLSIL.

This clonotype was picked up many times. The chain uses TRBV7-2 and TRBJ2-5; tentatively, D is TRBD1 (6 bases). This CDR3 is built from 15 residues. The germline gives CDR1 SGHTA, CDR2 FQGNSA. Trimming took off 5 bases at V and 5 bases at J, with 18 bases between the two ends. This CDR3 reads CASSPTQGRFETQYF. The CDR3 nucleotides read TGTGCCAGCAGCCCCACCCAGGGGCGATTCGAGACCCAGTACTTC.

By its share, this clonotype is medium-sized (0.01 to 0.1%). CDR3 amino acids: CASSSDGPSNSPLHF. The CDR3 region has the DNA TGTGCCAGCAGCTCGGACGGCCCGTCTAATTCACCCCTCCACTTT. The gene calls are TRBV7-2 and TRBJ1-6; D is unresolved. The V end lost 4 bases, the J end lost 6 bases, and 13 bases lay between the germline ends. The CDR3 is made up of 15 amino acids. The V gene's germline CDR1 is SGHTA and CDR2 FQGNSA.

This clonotype has only a few counts. The rearrangement uses TRBV6-4 and TRBJ2-2; 7 bases align to TRBD1. The V gene end was trimmed by 4 bases and the J gene end by 4 bases; junction bases not matched to a gene: 6. From germline, CDR1 is MRHNA and CDR2 SNTAGT. The CDR3 length is 15 residues. The CDR3 here is CASSAQGSFTGELFF. CDR3 in DNA: TGTGCCAGCAGTGCACAGGGGTCTTTCACCGGGGAGCTGTTTTTT.

This clonotype was seen many times. The rearrangement joins TRBV10-3 to TRBJ2-3; no reliable D call. There are 15 residues in the CDR3. CDR1 is ENHRY, CDR2 SYGVKD, per germline. V was cut by 2 bases and J by 0 bases, with 9 bases left in between. The CDR3 protein is CAISEKGQSTDTQYF. The CDR3, as DNA: TGTGCCATCAGTGAGAAAGGGCAGAGCACAGATACGCAGTATTTT.

Remarks on this clonotype: With a much larger clone just one base away, this may be a read error. Because the CDR3 is missing its conserved closing phenylalanine or tryptophan, this is likely a read error. The chain carries TRBV20-1 and TRBJ1-2; TRBD1 matches 7 bases. In germline, CDR1 is DFQATT, CDR2 SNEGSKA (reference sequence). The CDR3 covers 13 residues. V shed 5 bases, J shed 5 bases, and the junction held 8 bases outside the gene matches. CDR3 sequence (DNA): TGCAGTGCTTTAGACAGGGACCTTTATGGCTACACCCTC. Its translation is CSALDRDLYGYTL.

There are many counts of this clonotype. Here the CDR3 DNA reads TGCAGTGCTCGCAGGGGCGGTTCGGGCAATCAGCCCCAGCATTTT. Translating gives CSARRGGSGNQPQHF. The chain carries TRBV20-1 and TRBJ1-5; tentative D call: TRBD1 (6 bases). V gave up 5 bases and J gave up 2 bases, with 16 bases separating them. Germline V lookup: CDR1 DFQATT, CDR2 SNEGSKA (reference sequence). The CDR3 extends over 15 amino acids.

This clonotype was recorded many times. The rearrangement uses TRBV6-2 or TRBV6-3 and TRBJ2-1; the match to TRBD2 covers 9 bases. Germline-derived CDR1 and CDR2 are MNHEY and SVGEGT. Unmatched junction bases numbered 16, after V lost 4 bases and J lost 6 bases. The CDR3 runs 18 residues. The CDR3 sequence is CASSSLRTSASPGNEQFF. As DNA, the CDR3 is TGTGCCAGCAGTTCCTTACGGACTAGCGCATCCCCGGGCAATGAGCAGTTCTTC.

The sample holds many counts of this clonotype. The V and J genes are TRBV7-9 and TRBJ1-1; D ambiguous. Germline V lookup: CDR1 SEHNR, CDR2 FQNEAQ (reference sequence). The CDR3 spans 15 residues. V was clipped by 4 bases and J by 1 base, with 13 bases between them. In DNA, the CDR3 is TGTGCCAGCAGCTCACCACTCGACGGGAACACTGAAGCTTTCTTT. Its protein product is CASSSPLDGNTEAFF.

This clonotype was counted a few times. This chain links TRBV9 with TRBJ2-7; 8 nucleotides agree with TRBD2. Germline V gene data show CDR1 as SGDLS and CDR2 as YYNGEE. Trimming took 6 bases from V and 0 from J; bases not matched to a gene: 8. The CDR3 runs 15 residues. In DNA form, the CDR3 reads TGTGCCAGCACAGTCGGGGGGGCTAACTCCTACGAGCAGTACTTC. Its protein is CASTVGGANSYEQYF.

In its sample, this clonotype was seen many times. The gene calls are TRBV4-3 and TRBJ1-2, with D possibly TRBD1 on 5 matching bases. The CDR3 has 16 amino acids. V shed 0 bases and J shed 5 bases, with 16 bases lying between them. Per the germline V gene, CDR1 is LGHNA and CDR2 is YSLEER. CDR3 DNA sequence: TGCGCCAGCAGCCAAGAGGGGGGGGTAAAGAGGTATGGCTACACCTTC. Its protein product is CASSQEGGVKRYGYTF.

This clonotype was observed at least ten times. This rearrangement joins TRBV12-3 or TRBV12-4 to TRBJ1-5; D is unclear. Trimming removed 3 bases from V and 0 bases from J, with 9 bases in between. The CDR3 loop spans 15 amino acids. The CDR3 bases are TGTGCCAGCAGTTTCGCACACCCTAGCAATCAGCCCCAGCATTTT. Translation gives CASSFAHPSNQPQHF.

This clonotype appeared many times. V is TRBV27 and J is TRBJ2-1; 8 bases line up with TRBD2. This CDR3 has 11 amino acids. Germline CDR1 is MNHEY and CDR2 is SMNVEV (reference sequence). J gave up 9 bases and V 8 bases, and 3 bases lay outside the gene matches. CDR3 in amino acids: CASRGTSEQFF. CDR3 bases: TGTGCCAGCCGAGGGACTAGTGAGCAGTTCTTC.

This clonotype has at least ten counts. The chain couples TRBV9 to TRBJ2-7; TRBD2 matches at 8 bases. CDR1 and CDR2 (germline): SGDLS, YYNGEE. The CDR3 runs to 15 residues. V lost 3 bases, J lost 5 bases, and 10 bases stayed unmatched. CDR3 nucleotides: TGTGCCAGCAGCGCTACGATGACTAGCGCAAACGAGCAGTACTTC. The encoded protein is CASSATMTSANEQYF.

This clonotype was seen ten or more times. This CDR3 is CAISGTGTGDGANVLTF. CDR3 in DNA: TGTGCCATCAGTGGGACCGGGACAGGGGACGGGGCCAACGTCCTGACTTTC. This chain uses TRBV10-3 with TRBJ2-6; 10 nucleotides agree with TRBD1. Germline V CDR1 and CDR2: ENHRY, SYGVKD. CDR3 length: 17 amino acids. Trimming at V came to 4 bases and at J to 4 bases, leaving 7 bases not matched to a gene.

Ten or more counts support this clonotype. The J gene is TRBJ1-2, the V gene TRBV6-5; D remains ambiguous. Germline V gene lookup returns CDR1 MNHEY and CDR2 SVGAGI. V was clipped by 3 bases and J by 5 bases, with 13 bases between them. The CDR3 loop spans 14 amino acids. The CDR3 loop is CASSYTGSGYGYTF. CDR3 in DNA: TGTGCCAGCAGTTATACGGGGTCGGGGTATGGCTACACCTTC.

This clonotype was seen ten or more times. The chain combines TRBV7-2 with TRBJ1-2; 7 bases are a match to TRBD1. Germline trimming cut 5 bases from V and 6 bases from J; bases unmatched to any gene: 9. Germline V gene sequence: CDR1 SGHTA, CDR2 FQGNSA. The CDR3 is 14 amino acids. The CDR3 reads CASSVLTGQDGYTF. The CDR3 DNA reads TGTGCCAGCAGCGTCTTGACAGGGCAGGATGGCTACACCTTC.

This clonotype was counted many times. The V and J genes are TRBV18 and TRBJ2-7; TRBD2 matches 8 bases. Losses at the gene ends were 3 bases for V and 4 bases for J; bases not matched to a gene: 14. Germline CDR1 is KGHSH and CDR2 is LQKENI. The CDR3 loop spans 17 amino acids. The CDR3 bases are TGTGCCAGCTCACCCCTATCCCCGAGGGGCGGGGGGTACGAGCAGTACTTC. Protein: CASSPLSPRGGGYEQYF.

In its sample, this clonotype ranks as medium-sized. The V call is TRBV11-2, the J call TRBJ2-7; D may match TRBD1 or TRBD2 (5 bases each). Germline CDR1 SGHAT, CDR2 FQNNGV. V lost 5 bases, J lost 0 bases, and 11 bases lay in between. The CDR3 sequence is 14 residues long. The CDR3 coding sequence is TGTGCCAGCAGCCGGGACCGGCTCTCCTACGAGCAGTACTTC. Its protein is CASSRDRLSYEQYF. The variable domain in full, with the rest retrieved from reference TRBV11-2 and TRBJ2-7, is EAGVAQSPRYKIIEKRQSVAFWCNPISGHATLYWYQQILGQGPKLLIQFQNNGVVDDSQLPKDRFSAERLKGVDSTLKIQPAKLEDSAVYLCASSRDRLSYEQYFGPGTRLTVT.

The table lists this clonotype with many counts. The chain uses TRBV7-9 and TRBJ1-2; no reliable D call. The length of the CDR3 is 13 residues. CDR1 and CDR2 (germline): SEHNR, FQNEAQ (reference sequence). The germline V and J ends were trimmed by 8 bases and 0 bases, with 10 bases remaining between them. The CDR3 nucleotides are TGTGCCAGCGGAAACCTTCCTAACTATGGCTACACCTTC. It translates to CASGNLPNYGYTF.

This clonotype was picked up many times. The rearrangement joins TRBV28 to TRBJ2-6; weak D call: TRBD2 (5 bases). Germline-derived CDR1 and CDR2 are MDHEN and SYDVKM. The CDR3 contains 16 residues. V was shortened by 10 bases and J by 0 bases, with 16 bases between the two germline ends. The CDR3 loop is CATRRGLYSGANVLTF. The CDR3 coding sequence is TGTGCCACCAGAAGAGGGCTCTACTCTGGGGCCAACGTCCTGACTTTC.

The CDR3 DNA is TGTGCCAGCAGCTCCCCGGGGCCTCACTATGGCTACACCTTC. It yields the protein CASSSPGPHYGYTF. V gene TRBV7-9 combines with J gene TRBJ1-2; tentatively, D is TRBD1 (5 bases). Trimming removed 4 bases from V and 3 bases from J, with 12 bases in between. The CDR3 runs to 14 residues. Germline V gene sequence: CDR1 SEHNR, CDR2 FQNEAQ (reference sequence).